This T cell receptor (beta chain) originates from a study of blood T cells in healthy people across ages. The CDR3 contains 12 residues. Germline CDR1 and CDR2: MDHEN and SYDVKM. The V end was cut by 2 bases, the J end by 4 bases, with 3 bases between. Primed by a sample-barcoded 5' primer and a J-beta primer mix, a second PCR proceeded for roughly 6 to 12 cycles. TCRdb reprocessed the 5' RACE reads with MiXCR, giving one entry per CDR3 protein. The data show some 760,000 distinct CDR3 sequences, 20% to 25% seen once. Separately, the same data were catalogued under a study of T cells of mothers and their children. As that report states: A few healthy Caucasian mothers gave samples, and so did their six children.

This TCR was sampled from a boy aged 5-17 years in good health. The specimen sequenced was blood. This sequence joins TRBV28 and TRBJ2-4; D not certain. Here the CDR3 DNA reads TGTGCCAGCAGTTTACAGAAAAACATTCAGTACTTC. This encodes CASSLQKNIQYF.